These T cell receptor beta chains were read from a single sample in a study of blood T cell repertoires in COVID-19. Sequenced by immunoSEQ multiplex PCR; TCRdb stores in-frame clones only, minus some. The table shows over 200,000 clones, with over 80% occurring only once. Sequencing used PBMCs or T cells enriched from blood (not recorded which). These receptors were obtained from a woman between 25 and 40 years old who had been exposed to COVID-19. CDR3s include the opening cysteine and the closing phenylalanine or tryptophan. Fields, in order: J gene, clone size, V gene, D gene, CDR3 DNA, CDR3 protein. D genes are given only for firm matches. Size is stated for part of the rows, as once, few or many counts, or as a class when the clone is expanded.

>TRBJ2-2|NA|TRBV24-1|NA
TGTGCCACCGGGGGGTACCCCAACACCGGGGAGCTGTTTTTT
CATGGYPNTGELFF
>TRBJ1-4|NA|TRBV9|TRBD1
TGTGCCAGCAGCTCCGGGACAGGGGGAGAAAAACTGTTTTTT
CASSSGTGGEKLFF
>TRBJ1-1|once|TRBV19|TRBD1
TGTGCCACCCGACAGGGAATGAACACTGAAGCTTTCTTT
CATRQGMNTEAFF
>TRBJ2-1|NA|TRBV7-7|TRBD2
TGTGCCAGCAGCTTAAACCCTAGCGGGAGGAATGAGCAGTTCTTC
CASSLNPSGRNEQFF
>TRBJ2-3|NA|TRBV19|NA
TGTGCCAGTAGTATTACAGCCCTCACAGATACGCAGTATTTT
CASSITALTDTQYF
>TRBJ1-1|NA|TRBV13|NA
TGTGCCAGCAGCTCGCTCGGGAGGGCCACGGGCACTGAAGCTTTCTTT
CASSSLGRATGTEAFF
>TRBJ2-1|NA|TRBV4-2|TRBD2
TGTGCCAGCAGCCAAGGGGCCAGCGGGGAGCACTACAATGAGCAGTTCTTC
CASSQGASGEHYNEQFF
>TRBJ1-6|NA|TRBV7-9|NA
TGTGCCAGCAGCTCAGGCCTCTTAAGCTCCTATAATTCACCCCTCCACTTT
CASSSGLLSSYNSPLHF
>TRBJ2-7|NA|TRBV28|TRBD1
TGTGCCAGCAGTACCCGGACAGGGGTGAACGAGCAGTACTTC
CASSTRTGVNEQYF
>TRBJ1-1|once|TRBV10-2|NA
TGCGCCAGCAGTCGGATTCGACAGCCACTGAACACTGAAGCTTTCTTT
CASSRIRQPLNTEAFF
>TRBJ2-1|NA|TRBV29-1|TRBD2
TGCAGCGTTGAAGAGCGGGAGCTCGGGTACAATGAGCAGTTCTTC
CSVEERELGYNEQFF
>TRBJ2-7|NA|TRBV29-1|NA
TGCAGCGTTCCCCAGCGGACCCCGGGCTACGAGCAGTACTTC
CSVPQRTPGYEQYF
>TRBJ1-2|NA|TRBV7-3|TRBD1
TGTGCCAGCAGCGTAGGACAGGGTAGTGATCCTAACTATGGCTACACCTTC
CASSVGQGSDPNYGYTF
>TRBJ2-1|NA|TRBV20-1|NA
TGCAGTGCTGTTAGAAATGAGCAGTTCTTC
CSAVRNEQFF
>TRBJ1-1|NA|TRBV5-4|NA
TGTGCCAGCAGCTTGACCTCCGGGGCTGAAGCTTTCTTT
CASSLTSGAEAFF